The entry below describes one T cell receptor (beta chain). It was during active infection that Seattle patients were enrolled and then longitudinally followed. This sample was taken from a study of blood T cell repertoires in COVID-19. Turning to the study itself: There were acute and convalescent COVID-19 samples, and they came from the United States, Italy and Spain.

Using immunoSEQ multiplex PCR, the repertoire was profiled, and TCRdb retains in-frame clones only, with some absent. The table lists roughly 250,000 clones, roughly 84% of them singletons. The CDR3 consists of 12 residues. The germline V and J ends were trimmed by 3 bases and 9 bases, with 11 bases remaining between them. The germline gives CDR1 MDHEN, CDR2 SYDVKM. The sequence was collected from a human donor with COVID-19, enrolled during active disease. The donor label of this sample is uncertain. Specimen: peripheral blood. This chain joins TRBV28 and TRBJ1-1; D not resolved. The CDR3 coding sequence is TGTGCCAGCAGTTTGGGCCAGCAGAAAGCTTTCTTT. It codes for CASSLGQQKAFF.